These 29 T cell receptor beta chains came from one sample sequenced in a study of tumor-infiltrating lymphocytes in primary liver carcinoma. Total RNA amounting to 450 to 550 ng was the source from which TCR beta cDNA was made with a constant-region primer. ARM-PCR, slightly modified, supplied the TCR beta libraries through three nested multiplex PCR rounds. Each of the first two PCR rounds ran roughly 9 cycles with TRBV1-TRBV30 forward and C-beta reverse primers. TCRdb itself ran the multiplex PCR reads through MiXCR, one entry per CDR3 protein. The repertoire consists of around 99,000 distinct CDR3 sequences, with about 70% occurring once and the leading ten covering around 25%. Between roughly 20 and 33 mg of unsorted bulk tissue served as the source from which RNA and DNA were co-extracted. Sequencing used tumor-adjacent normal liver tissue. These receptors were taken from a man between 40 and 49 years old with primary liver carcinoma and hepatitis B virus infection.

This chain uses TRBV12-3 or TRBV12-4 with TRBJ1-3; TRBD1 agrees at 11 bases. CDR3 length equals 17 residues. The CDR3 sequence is CVNRLTGTGGRGNTIYF. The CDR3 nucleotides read TGTGTCAACAGACTAACCGGGACAGGGGGACGTGGAAACACCATATATTTT.

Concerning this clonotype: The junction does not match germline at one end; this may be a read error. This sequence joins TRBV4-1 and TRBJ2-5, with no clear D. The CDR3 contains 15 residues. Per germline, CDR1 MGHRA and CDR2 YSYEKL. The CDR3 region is CACRQDLRQEETQYF. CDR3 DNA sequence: TGCGCCTGCAGACAAGATTTGCGGCAAGAAGAGACCCAGTACTTC.

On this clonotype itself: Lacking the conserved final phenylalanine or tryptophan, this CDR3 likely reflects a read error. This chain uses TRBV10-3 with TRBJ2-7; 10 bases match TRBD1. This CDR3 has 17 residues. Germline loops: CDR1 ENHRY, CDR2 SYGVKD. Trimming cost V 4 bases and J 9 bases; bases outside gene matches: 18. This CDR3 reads CAISALPPGQGFGVQYL. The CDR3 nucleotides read TGTGCCATCAGTGCCCTTCCCCCGGGACAGGGGTTCGGCGTGCAGTACCTC.

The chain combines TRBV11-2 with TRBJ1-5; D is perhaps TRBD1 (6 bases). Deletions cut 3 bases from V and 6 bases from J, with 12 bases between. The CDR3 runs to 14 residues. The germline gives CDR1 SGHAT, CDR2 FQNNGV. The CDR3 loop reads CASSLWGASQPQHF. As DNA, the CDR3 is TGTGCCAGCAGCTTGTGGGGGGCCAGTCAGCCCCAGCATTTT.

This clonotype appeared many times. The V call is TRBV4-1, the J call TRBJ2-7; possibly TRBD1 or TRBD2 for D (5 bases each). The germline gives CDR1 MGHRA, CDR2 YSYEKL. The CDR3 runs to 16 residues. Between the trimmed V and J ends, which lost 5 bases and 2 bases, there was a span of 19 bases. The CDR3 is CASSATWGPAAYEQYF. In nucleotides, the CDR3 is TGCGCCAGCAGCGCAACATGGGGACCGGCAGCCTACGAGCAGTACTTC.

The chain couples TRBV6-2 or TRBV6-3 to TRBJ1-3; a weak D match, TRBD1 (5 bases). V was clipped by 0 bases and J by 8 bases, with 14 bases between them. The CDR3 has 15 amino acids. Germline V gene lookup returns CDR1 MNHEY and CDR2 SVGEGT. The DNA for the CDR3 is TGTGCCAGCAGTTACTCGGGACCGTGGTCGGACACCATATATTTT. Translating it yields CASSYSGPWSDTIYF.

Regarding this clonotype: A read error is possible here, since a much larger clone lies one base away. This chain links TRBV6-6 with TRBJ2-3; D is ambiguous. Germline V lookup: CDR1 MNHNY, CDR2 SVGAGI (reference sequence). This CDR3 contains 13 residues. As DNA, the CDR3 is TGTGCCAGCAGCTACGAAATCGTAGATATGCAGTATTTT. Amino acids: CASSYEIVDMQYF.

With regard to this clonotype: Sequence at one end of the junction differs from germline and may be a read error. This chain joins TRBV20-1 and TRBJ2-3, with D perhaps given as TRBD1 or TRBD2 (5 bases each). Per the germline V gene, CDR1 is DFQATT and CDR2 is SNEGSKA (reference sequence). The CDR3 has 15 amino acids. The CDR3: CSAPLGEMATDTQFF. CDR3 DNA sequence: TGCAGTGCACCCCTGGGGGAGATGGCCACAGATACGCAGTTTTTT.

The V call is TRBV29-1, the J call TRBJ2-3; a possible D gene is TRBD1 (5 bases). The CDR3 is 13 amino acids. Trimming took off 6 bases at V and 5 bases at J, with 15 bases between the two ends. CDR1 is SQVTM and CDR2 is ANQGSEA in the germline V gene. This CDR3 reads CSVGRAQRDTQYF. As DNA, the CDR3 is TGCAGCGTCGGCAGGGCGCAGAGAGATACGCAGTATTTT.

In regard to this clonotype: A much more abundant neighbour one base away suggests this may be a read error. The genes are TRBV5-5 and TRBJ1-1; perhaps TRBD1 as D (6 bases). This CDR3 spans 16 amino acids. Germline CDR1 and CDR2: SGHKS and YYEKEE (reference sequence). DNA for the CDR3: TGTCCCAGCAGCTTGGTACTACAGGGAGGGAGGACTGAAGCTTTCTTT. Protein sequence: CPSSLVLQGGRTEAFF.

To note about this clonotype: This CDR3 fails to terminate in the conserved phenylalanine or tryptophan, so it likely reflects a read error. The CDR3 sequence: CSVQDREATEAFS. The CDR3 nucleotides are TGTAGCGTTCAGGACAGGGAAGCCACTGAAGCTTTCTCT. The V gene is TRBV29-1, the J gene TRBJ1-1, with TRBD1 matching over 8 bases. Germline CDR1 SQVTM, CDR2 ANQGSEA. This CDR3 region has 13 residues.

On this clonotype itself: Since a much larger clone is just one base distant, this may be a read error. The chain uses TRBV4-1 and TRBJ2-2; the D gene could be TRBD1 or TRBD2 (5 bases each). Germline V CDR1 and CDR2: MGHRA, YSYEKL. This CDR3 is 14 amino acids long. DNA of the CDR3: TGCGCCAGCAGCCGGCCACTAGGCTCCGGGGACCTGTTTTTT. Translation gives CASSRPLGSGDLFF.

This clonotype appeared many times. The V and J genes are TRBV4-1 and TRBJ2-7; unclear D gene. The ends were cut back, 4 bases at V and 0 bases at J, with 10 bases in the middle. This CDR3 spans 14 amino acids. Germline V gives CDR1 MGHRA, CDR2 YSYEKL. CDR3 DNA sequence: TGCGCCAGCAGCCTCACAGTGAGCTCCTACGAGCAGTACTTC. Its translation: CASSLTVSSYEQYF.

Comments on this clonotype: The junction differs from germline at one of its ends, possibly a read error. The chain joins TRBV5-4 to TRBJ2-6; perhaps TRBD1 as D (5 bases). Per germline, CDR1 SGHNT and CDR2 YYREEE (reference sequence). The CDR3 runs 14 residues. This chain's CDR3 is CTSSPDAGANVPTF. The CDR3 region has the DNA TGTACCAGCAGCCCTGACGCTGGGGCCAACGTCCCGACTTTC.

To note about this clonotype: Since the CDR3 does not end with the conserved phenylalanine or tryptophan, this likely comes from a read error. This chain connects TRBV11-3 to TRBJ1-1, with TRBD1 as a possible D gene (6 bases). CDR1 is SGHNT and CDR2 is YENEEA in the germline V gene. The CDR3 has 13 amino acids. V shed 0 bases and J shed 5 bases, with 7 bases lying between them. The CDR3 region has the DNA TGTGCCAGCAGCTTAGAAGGGGGGACTGAAGCTTTCCTC. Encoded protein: CASSLEGGTEAFL.

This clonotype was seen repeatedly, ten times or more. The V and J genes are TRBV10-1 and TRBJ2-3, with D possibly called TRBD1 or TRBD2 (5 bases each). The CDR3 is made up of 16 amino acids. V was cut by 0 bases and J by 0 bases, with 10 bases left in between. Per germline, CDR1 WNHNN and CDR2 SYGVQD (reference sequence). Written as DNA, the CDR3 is TGCGCCAGCAGTGAGTCGACGGGACCCAGCACAGATACGCAGTATTTT. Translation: CASSESTGPSTDTQYF.

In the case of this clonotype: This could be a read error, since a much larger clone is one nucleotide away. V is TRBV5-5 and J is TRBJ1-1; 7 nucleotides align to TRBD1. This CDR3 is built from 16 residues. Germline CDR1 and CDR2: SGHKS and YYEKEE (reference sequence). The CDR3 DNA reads TGTGCCAGCAATACGATTCCGGGACAGTCTCTCCCTGAAACTTTCTTT. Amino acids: CASNTIPGQSLPETFF.

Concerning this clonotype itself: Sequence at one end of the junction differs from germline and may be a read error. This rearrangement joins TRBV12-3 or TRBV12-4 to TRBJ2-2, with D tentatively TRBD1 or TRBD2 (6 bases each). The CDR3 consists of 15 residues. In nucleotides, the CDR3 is TGTGTCAGCAGTTTGTCGGGGGCGGGAACCGGGGAGCTGCTTTTT. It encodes CVSSLSGAGTGELLF.

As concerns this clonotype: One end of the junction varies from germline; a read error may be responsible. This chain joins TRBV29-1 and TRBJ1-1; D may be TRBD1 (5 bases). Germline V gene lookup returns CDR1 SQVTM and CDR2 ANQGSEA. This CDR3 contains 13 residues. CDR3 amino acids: CSASRDGPTKAFF. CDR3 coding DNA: TGCAGCGCCTCCAGGGACGGGCCCACTAAAGCTTTCTTT.

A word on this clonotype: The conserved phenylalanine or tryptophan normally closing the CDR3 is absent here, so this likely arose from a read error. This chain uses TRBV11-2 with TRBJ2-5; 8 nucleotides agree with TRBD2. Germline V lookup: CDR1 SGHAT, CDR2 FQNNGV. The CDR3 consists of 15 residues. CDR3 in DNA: TGTGTCAGCAGCGACATGACAGGAGCGGGAGAGACTCAGTACATC. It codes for CVSSDMTGAGETQYI.

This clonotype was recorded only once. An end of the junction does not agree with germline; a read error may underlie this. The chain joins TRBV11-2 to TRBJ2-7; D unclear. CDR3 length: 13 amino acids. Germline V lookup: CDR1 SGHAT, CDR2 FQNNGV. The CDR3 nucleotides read TGTGTCAGTCCCAAAGAGGCGCCCTACGAACAGTACTTC. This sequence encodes CVSPKEAPYEQYF.

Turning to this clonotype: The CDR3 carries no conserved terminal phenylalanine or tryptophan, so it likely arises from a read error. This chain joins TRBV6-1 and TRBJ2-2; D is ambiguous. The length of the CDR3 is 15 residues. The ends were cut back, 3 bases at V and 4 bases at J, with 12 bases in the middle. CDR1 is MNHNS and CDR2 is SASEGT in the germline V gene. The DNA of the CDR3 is TGTGCCAGCAGTGAGGAGCTAACAGTCACCGGGGAGCTGTTTATT. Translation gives CASSEELTVTGELFI.

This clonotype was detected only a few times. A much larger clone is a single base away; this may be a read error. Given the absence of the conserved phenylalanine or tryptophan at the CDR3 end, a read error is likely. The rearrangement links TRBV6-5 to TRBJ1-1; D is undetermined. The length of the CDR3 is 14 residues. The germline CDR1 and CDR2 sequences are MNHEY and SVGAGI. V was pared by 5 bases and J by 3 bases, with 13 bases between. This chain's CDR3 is CASSHGWLDTEAFL. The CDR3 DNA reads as TGTGCCAGCAGTCATGGGTGGCTAGACACTGAAGCTTTCCTT.

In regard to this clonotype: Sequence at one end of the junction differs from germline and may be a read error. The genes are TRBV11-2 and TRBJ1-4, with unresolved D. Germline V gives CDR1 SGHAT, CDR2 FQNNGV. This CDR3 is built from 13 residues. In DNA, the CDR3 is TGTGCCTGCAGCTTAGAGCCAAATGAAAAACTGTTTTTT. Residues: CACSLEPNEKLFF.

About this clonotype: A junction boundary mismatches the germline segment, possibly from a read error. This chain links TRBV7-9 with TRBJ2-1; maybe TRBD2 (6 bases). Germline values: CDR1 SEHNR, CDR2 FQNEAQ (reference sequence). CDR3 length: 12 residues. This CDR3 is CARSTTSNERFF. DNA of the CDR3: TGTGCCAGGAGCACTACTAGCAATGAGCGGTTCTTC.

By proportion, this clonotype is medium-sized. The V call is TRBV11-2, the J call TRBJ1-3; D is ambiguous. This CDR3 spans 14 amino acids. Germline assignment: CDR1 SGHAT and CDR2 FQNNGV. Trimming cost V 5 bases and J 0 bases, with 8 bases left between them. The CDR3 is CASSPTGSGNTIYF. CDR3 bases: TGTGCCAGCAGCCCCACGGGCTCTGGAAACACCATATATTTT.

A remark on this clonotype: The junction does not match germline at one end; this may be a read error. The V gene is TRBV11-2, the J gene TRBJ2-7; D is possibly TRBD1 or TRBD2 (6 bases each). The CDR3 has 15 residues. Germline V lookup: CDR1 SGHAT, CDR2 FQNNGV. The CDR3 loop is CANSLGAGGGTEQYF. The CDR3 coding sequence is TGTGCCAACAGCTTAGGGGCTGGAGGGGGTACCGAGCAGTATTTC.

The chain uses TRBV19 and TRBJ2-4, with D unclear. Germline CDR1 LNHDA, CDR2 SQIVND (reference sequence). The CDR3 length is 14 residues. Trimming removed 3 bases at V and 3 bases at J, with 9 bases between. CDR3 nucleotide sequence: TGTGCCAGTAGTATTGCCAGTTACAAAAACATTCAGTACTTC. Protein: CASSIASYKNIQYF.

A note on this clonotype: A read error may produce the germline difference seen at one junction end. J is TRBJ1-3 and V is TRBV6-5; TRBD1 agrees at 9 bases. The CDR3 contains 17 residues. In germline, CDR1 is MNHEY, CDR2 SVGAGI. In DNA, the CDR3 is TGTGCCAGCAGTTACGGGGGACAGGGAGAGGGTGGAAACACCTTATATTTT. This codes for CASSYGGQGEGGNTLYF.